This TCR beta chain derives from a study of cytomegalovirus exposure and HLA in healthy donors. The PCR was carried out with 60 Vbeta primers and 13 Jbeta primers. The table came from immunoSEQ multiplex PCR; TCRdb's copy has only in-frame clones and leaves some out. The table includes about 150,000 clones, over 80% detected once. This clone was seen a handful of times. Trimming left V 11 bases short and J 0 bases short, with 16 bases between. Germline V lookup: CDR1 SNHLY, CDR2 FYNNEI. The CDR3 length is 14 residues. Sequencing was performed on PBMCs. The receptor was derived from a man aged 35 to 55 in good health and CMV-seronegative. The chain uses TRBV2 and TRBJ1-1; D gene unclear. CDR3 loop: CAGKLQAMNTEAFF. CDR3 DNA sequence: TGTGCCGGAAAACTTCAGGCCATGAACACTGAAGCTTTCTTT.